Below, one T cell receptor beta chain is given with its context. Its antigen remains unknown. These data are taken from a study of cytomegalovirus exposure and HLA in healthy donors. Study-level results: Most of the CMV-associated TCR beta chains (in a later analysis) appeared to be HLA-restricted. There were a few CMV-associated chains whose specificity for CMV antigens was confirmed in vitro.

Researchers ran the PCR with 60 Vbeta and 13 Jbeta primers. The data were produced by immunoSEQ multiplex PCR, yet TCRdb's version contains in-frame clones alone and is incomplete. Among 100,000 to 150,000 clones listed, 72% were seen once. These donors counted as nominally healthy when sampled, but unrecorded immune exposures were likely. The receptor comes from a man aged 30-40 years in good health and CMV-seronegative. The sample taken for sequencing was PBMCs.

The CDR3 spells CASSPRTSGGRGETQYF. The CDR3, as DNA: TGTGCCAGCAGCCCAAGGACTAGCGGGGGCCGGGGGGAGACCCAGTACTTC. This rearrangement joins TRBV7-2 to TRBJ2-5; 13 bases are shared with TRBD2. V was pared by 5 bases and J by 5 bases, with 11 bases of the junction left unmatched. The CDR3 is 17 amino acids. Germline V gene lookup returns CDR1 SGHTA and CDR2 FQGNSA.